This TCR beta chain appears in the sequencing data of a study of CD8 T cells in ankylosing spondylitis. Germline CDR1 reads DFQATT; CDR2 reads SNEGSKA (reference sequence). CDR3 length equals 13 residues. Trimming at V came to 6 bases and at J to 6 bases, leaving 5 bases not matched to a gene. Quantitative 5'-RACE with molecular barcodes generated TCR beta libraries. TCRdb redid the calling of the 5' RACE reads with MiXCR, one entry per CDR3 protein. The sample gives more than 250,000 distinct CDR3 sequences, roughly 8% of which show up once; roughly 15% is in the top ten. Study observations and caveats: It was reported that disease-linked clones were significantly enriched in matched ankylosing spondylitis synovial fluid. What seemed typical of ankylosing spondylitis blood was a TCR beta motif built from several highly homologous variants. Clones linked to the disease showed a CD8+ phenotype. They occurred at relatively low frequencies in peripheral blood.

As concerns this clonotype: Its antigen is undetermined.

The sequence came from a male donor with ankylosing spondylitis. The V call is TRBV20-1, the J call TRBJ2-5; 12 nucleotides agree with TRBD2. The sequenced sample was blood, either unsorted or a sorted T cell fraction (not recorded which). The CDR3 protein is CSALLAGGQTQYF. CDR3 coding DNA: TGCAGTGCGCTACTAGCGGGGGGACAGACCCAGTACTTC.